This T cell receptor beta chain is drawn from a study of blood T cell repertoires in COVID-19. Study-level information: COVID-19 samples from acute and convalescent phases originated in the United States, Italy and Spain. PBMCs, B-cell-depleted T cells, or T cells provided the cDNA or gDNA that made up the material.

In the study's own analysis: Reference gene primer amplification yielded estimated nucleated cell counts. Generated by immunoSEQ multiplex PCR, the TCRdb table keeps only in-frame clones and is missing some. D and trimming come from the DNA, and the V and J calls and clone size come from that table. The table shows around 190,000 clones, with about 80% occurring only once. V was cut by 0 bases and J by 0 bases, with 18 bases left in between. Germline CDR1 reads LNHDA; CDR2 reads SQIVND (reference sequence). CDR3 length equals 19 residues. The gene calls are TRBV19 and TRBJ2-4; possibly TRBD1 for D (6 bases). The origin of this receptor is a man between 60 and 75 years old with acute or convalescent COVID-19. Sequencing was carried out using peripheral blood. This CDR3 is CASSIDGTRRQLAKNIQYF. The CDR3 bases are TGTGCCAGTAGTATAGATGGGACACGGAGACAACTAGCCAAAAACATTCAGTACTTC. The whole variable domain, remainder taken from reference TRBV19 and TRBJ2-4, is DGGITQSPKYLFRKEGQNVTLSCEQNLNHDAMYWYRQDPGQGLRLIYYSQIVNDFQKGDIAEGYSVSREKKESFPLTVTSAQKNPTAFYLCASSIDGTRRQLAKNIQYFGAGTRLSVL.